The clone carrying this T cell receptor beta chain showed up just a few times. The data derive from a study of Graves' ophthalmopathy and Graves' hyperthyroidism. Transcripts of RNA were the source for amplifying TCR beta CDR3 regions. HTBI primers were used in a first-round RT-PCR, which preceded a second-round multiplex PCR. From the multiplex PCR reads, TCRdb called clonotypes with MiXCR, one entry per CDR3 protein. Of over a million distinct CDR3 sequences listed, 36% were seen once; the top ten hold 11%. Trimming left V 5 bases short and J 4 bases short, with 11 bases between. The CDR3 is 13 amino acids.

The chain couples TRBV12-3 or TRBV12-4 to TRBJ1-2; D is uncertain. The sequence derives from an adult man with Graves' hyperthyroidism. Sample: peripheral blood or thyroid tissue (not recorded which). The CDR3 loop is CASSTRSTYGYTF. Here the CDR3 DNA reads TGTGCCAGCAGTACACGGAGTACCTATGGCTACACCTTC.